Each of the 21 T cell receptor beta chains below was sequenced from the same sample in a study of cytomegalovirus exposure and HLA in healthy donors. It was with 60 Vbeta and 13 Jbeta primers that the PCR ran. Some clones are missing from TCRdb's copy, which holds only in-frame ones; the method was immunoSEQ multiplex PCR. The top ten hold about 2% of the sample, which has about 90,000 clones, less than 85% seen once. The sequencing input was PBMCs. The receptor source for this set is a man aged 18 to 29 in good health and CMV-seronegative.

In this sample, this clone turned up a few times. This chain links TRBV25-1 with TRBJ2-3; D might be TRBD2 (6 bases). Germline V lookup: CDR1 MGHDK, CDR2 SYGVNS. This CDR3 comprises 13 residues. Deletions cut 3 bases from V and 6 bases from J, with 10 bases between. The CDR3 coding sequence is TGTGCCAGCAGTGATATTGCGGGGGATACGCAGTATTTT. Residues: CASSDIAGDTQYF.

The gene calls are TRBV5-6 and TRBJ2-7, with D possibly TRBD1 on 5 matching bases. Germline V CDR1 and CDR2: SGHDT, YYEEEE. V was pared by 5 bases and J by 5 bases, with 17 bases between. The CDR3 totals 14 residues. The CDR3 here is CASRPTPGFDEQYF. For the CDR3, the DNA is TGTGCCAGCAGACCGACCCCAGGGTTCGACGAGCAGTACTTC.

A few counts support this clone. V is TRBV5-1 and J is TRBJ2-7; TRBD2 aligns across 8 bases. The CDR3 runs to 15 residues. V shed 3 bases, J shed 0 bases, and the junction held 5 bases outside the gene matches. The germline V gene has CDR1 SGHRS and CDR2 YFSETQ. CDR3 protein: CASSWGLGGSYEQYF. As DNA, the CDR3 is TGCGCCAGCAGCTGGGGACTAGGAGGCTCCTACGAGCAGTACTTC.

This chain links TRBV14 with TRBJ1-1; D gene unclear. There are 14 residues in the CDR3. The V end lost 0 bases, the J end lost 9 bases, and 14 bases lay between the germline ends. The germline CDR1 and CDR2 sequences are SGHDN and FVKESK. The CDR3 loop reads CASSQEVSPRKAFF. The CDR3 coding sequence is TGTGCCAGCAGCCAAGAAGTGAGCCCTAGGAAAGCTTTCTTT. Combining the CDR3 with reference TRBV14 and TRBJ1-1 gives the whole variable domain EAGVTQFPSHSVIEKGQTVTLRCDPISGHDNLYWYRRVMGKEIKFLLHFVKESKQDESGMPNNRFLAERTGGTYSTLKVQPAELEDSGVYFCASSQEVSPRKAFFGQGTRLTVV.

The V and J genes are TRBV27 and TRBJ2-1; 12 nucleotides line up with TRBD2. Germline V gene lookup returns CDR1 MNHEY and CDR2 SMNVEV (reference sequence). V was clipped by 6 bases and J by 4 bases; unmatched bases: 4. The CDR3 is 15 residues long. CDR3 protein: CASSDGTSGYNEQFF. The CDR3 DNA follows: TGTGCCAGCAGCGACGGGACTAGCGGGTACAATGAGCAGTTCTTC.

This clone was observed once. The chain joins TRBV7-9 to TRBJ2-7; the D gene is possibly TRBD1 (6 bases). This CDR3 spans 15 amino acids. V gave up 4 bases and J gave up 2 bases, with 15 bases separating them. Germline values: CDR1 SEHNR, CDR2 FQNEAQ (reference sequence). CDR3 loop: CASSSTGTGPYEQYF. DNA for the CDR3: TGTGCCAGCAGCTCAACAGGGACCGGCCCCTACGAGCAGTACTTC.

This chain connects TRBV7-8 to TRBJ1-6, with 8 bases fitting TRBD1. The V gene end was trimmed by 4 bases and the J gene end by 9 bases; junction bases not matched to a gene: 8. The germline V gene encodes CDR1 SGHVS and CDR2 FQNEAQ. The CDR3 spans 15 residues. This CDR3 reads CASSSTQGAGSPLHF. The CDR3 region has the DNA TGTGCCAGCAGCTCAACTCAGGGGGCGGGTTCACCCCTCCACTTT.

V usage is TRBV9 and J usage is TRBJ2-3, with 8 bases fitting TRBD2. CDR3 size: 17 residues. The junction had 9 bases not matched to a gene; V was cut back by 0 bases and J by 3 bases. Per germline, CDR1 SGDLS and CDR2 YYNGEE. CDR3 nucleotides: TGTGCCAGCAGCGTAGGTGTGAGCGGGAGTCCGACAGATACGCAGTATTTT. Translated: CASSVGVSGSPTDTQYF.

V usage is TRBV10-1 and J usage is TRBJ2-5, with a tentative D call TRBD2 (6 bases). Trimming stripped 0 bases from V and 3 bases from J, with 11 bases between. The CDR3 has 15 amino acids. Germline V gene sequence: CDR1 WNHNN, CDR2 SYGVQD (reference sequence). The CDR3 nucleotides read TGCGCCAGCAGTGAGTCGAGGGCGGGAAAAGAGACCCAGTACTTC. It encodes CASSESRAGKETQYF.

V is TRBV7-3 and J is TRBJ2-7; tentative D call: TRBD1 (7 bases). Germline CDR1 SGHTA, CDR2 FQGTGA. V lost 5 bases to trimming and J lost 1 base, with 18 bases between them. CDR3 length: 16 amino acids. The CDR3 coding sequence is TGTGCCAGCAGCCCAAATGCGGGGACAGCATCCTACGAGCAGTACTTC. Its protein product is CASSPNAGTASYEQYF.

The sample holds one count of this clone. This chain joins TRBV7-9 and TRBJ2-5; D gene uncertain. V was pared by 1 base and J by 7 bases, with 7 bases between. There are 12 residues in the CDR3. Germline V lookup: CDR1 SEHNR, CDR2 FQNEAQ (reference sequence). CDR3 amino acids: CASSLDPGTQYF. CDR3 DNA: TGTGCCAGCAGCTTAGATCCGGGGACCCAGTACTTC.

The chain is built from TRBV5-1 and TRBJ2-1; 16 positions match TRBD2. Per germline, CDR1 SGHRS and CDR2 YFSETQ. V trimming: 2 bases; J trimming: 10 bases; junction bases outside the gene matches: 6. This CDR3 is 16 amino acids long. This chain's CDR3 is CASSFRGTSGRAEQFF. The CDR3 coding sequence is TGCGCCAGCAGCTTCCGAGGGACTAGCGGGAGGGCGGAGCAGTTCTTC.

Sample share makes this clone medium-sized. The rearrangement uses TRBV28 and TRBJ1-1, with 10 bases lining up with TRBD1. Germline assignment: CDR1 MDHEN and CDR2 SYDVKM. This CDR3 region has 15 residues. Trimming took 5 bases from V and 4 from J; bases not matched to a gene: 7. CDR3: CASSEHGQGVTEAFF. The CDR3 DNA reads TGTGCCAGCAGTGAACACGGACAGGGGGTCACTGAAGCTTTCTTT.

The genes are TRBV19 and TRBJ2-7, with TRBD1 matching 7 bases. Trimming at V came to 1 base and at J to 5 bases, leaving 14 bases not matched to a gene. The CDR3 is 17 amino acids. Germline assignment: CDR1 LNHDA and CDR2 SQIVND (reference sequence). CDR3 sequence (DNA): TGTGCCAGTAGTATAGCGCCCCCGGGGACAGTCCCCGACGAGCAGTACTTC. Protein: CASSIAPPGTVPDEQYF.

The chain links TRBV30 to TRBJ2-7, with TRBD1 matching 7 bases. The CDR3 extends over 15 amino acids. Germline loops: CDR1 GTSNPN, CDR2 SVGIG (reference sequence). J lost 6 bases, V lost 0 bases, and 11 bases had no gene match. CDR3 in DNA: TGTGCCTGGAGTGTAGGGTCAGGGGGTGGTCTCGAGCAGTACTTC. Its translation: CAWSVGSGGGLEQYF. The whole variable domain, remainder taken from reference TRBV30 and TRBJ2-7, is SQTIHQWPATLVQPVGSPLSLECTVEGTSNPNLYWYRQAAGRGLQLLFYSVGIGQISSEVPQNLSASRPQDRQFILSSKKLLLSDSGFYLCAWSVGSGGGLEQYFGPGTRLTVT.

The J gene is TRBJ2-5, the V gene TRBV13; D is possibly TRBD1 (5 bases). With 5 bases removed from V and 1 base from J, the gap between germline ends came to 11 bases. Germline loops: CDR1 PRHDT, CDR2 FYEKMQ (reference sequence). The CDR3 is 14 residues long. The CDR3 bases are TGTGCCAGCAGCCAGGGCAGGGTCCAAGAGACCCAGTACTTC. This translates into CASSQGRVQETQYF.

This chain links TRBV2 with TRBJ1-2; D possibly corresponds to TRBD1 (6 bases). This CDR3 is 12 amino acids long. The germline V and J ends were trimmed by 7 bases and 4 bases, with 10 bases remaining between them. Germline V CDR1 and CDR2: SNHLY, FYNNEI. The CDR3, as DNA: TGTGCCAGCAACAGGGATCGCTATGGCTACACCTTC. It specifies CASNRDRYGYTF.

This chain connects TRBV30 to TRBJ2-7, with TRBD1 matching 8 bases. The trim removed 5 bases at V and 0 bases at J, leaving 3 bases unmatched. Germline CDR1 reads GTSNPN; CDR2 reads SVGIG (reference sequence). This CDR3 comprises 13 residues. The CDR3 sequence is CAWSQGGSYEQYF. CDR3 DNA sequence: TGTGCCTGGTCACAGGGGGGCTCCTACGAGCAGTACTTC.

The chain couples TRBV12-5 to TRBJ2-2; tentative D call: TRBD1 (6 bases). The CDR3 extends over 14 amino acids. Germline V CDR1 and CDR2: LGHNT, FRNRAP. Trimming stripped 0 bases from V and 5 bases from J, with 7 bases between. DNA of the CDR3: TGTGCTAGTGGTTTGGTCGGACAGACCGGGGAGCTGTTTTTT. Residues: CASGLVGQTGELFF.

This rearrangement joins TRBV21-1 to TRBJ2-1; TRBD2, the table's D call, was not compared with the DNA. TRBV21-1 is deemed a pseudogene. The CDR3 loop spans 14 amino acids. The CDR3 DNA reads TGTGCCAGCAGCAACCCCTGGGGGGGCAATGAGCAGTTCTTC. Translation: CASSNPWGGNEQFF.

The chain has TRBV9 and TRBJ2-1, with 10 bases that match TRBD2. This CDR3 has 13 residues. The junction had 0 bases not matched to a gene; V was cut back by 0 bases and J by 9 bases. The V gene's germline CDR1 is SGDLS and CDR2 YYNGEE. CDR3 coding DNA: TGTGCCAGCAGCGTAGGGACTAGCGGTGAGCAGTTCTTC. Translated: CASSVGTSGEQFF. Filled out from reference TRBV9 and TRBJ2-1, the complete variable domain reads DSGVTQTPKHLITATGQRVTLRCSPRSGDLSVYWYQQSLDQGLQFLIQYYNGEERAKGNILERFSAQQFPDLHSELNLSSLELGDSALYFCASSVGTSGEQFFGPGTRLTVL.